A single sample is the source of the 31 T cell receptor beta chains below, sequenced in a study of blood T cell repertoires in COVID-19. The protocol was immunoSEQ multiplex PCR, while the TCRdb copy is restricted to in-frame clones and leaves out a portion. The data show 75,000 to 90,000 clones, 80% seen once. The material sequenced was peripheral blood. All receptors derive from a woman between 40 and 50 years old with active or convalescent COVID-19.

A note on this clone: Additional DNA sequences in this sample encode the identical CDR3. The chain has TRBV11-1 and TRBJ2-7, with D unresolved. The CDR3 has 15 residues. The ends were cut back, 4 bases at V and 0 bases at J, with 13 bases in the middle. Germline V gene data show CDR1 as SGHAT and CDR2 as FQDESV (reference sequence). The CDR3 sequence is CASSSLRVNSYEQYF. CDR3 DNA: TGTGCCAGCAGCTCTCTAAGAGTCAACTCCTACGAGCAGTACTTC. Combining the CDR3 with reference TRBV11-1 and TRBJ2-7 gives the whole variable domain EAEVAQSPRYKITEKSQAVAFWCDPISGHATLYWYRQILGQGPELLVQFQDESVVDDSQLPKDRFSAERLKGVDSTLKIQPAELGDSAMYLCASSSLRVNSYEQYFGPGTRLTVT.

This chain's CDR3 is CASRLLPTGGNYGYTF. CDR3 coding DNA: TGCGCCAGCAGACTTTTGCCGACAGGGGGCAACTATGGCTACACCTTC. This chain connects TRBV5-1 to TRBJ1-2; TRBD1 matches 10 bases. The germline CDR1 and CDR2 sequences are SGHRS and YFSETQ. The V segment lost 5 bases and the J segment 2 bases; nucleotides outside the gene matches: 9. The CDR3 length is 16 residues.

The chain joins TRBV7-9 to TRBJ2-3; D is possibly TRBD1 (5 bases). V was cut by 1 base and J by 5 bases, with 13 bases left in between. This CDR3 spans 15 amino acids. Germline values: CDR1 SEHNR, CDR2 FQNEAQ (reference sequence). CDR3 sequence (DNA): TGTGCCAGCAGCTTAGATGACAGACCAGTAGATACGCAGTATTTT. Its translation: CASSLDDRPVDTQYF.

The rearrangement joins TRBV4-1 to TRBJ1-5; a weak D match, TRBD1 (5 bases). CDR3 size: 17 residues. Germline loops: CDR1 MGHRA, CDR2 YSYEKL. V gave up 0 bases and J gave up 2 bases, with 14 bases separating them. The CDR3 nucleotides are TGCGCCAGCAGCCAAGAAGGGGCAGCTTTAGGCAATCAGCCCCAGCATTTT. The encoded protein is CASSQEGAALGNQPQHF.

The chain uses TRBV10-2 and TRBJ2-7; the D is unclear. Trimming pared 6 bases from V and 4 bases from J, leaving 13 bases between. The CDR3 spans 13 residues. Germline loops: CDR1 WSHSY, CDR2 SAAADI. The CDR3 bases are TGCGCCAGCAGACGAACAGACCTGTACGAGCAGTACTTC. Translation: CASRRTDLYEQYF.

The chain carries TRBV29-1 and TRBJ1-2; unclear D gene. The CDR3 consists of 13 residues. The V end lost 4 bases, the J end lost 3 bases, and 12 bases lay between the germline ends. Germline CDR1 SQVTM, CDR2 ANQGSEA. The CDR3 protein is CSVVLVDYYGYTF. The CDR3 coding sequence is TGCAGCGTTGTATTGGTAGACTACTATGGCTACACCTTC.

The gene calls are TRBV20-1 and TRBJ1-6, with D hard to call. CDR1 and CDR2 (germline): DFQATT, SNEGSKA (reference sequence). CDR3 size: 14 residues. Trimming left V 3 bases short and J 14 bases short, with 20 bases between. The CDR3 sequence is CSASLYNPFPTLHF. The CDR3 nucleotides are TGCAGTGCTAGTTTATACAACCCATTCCCAACCCTCCACTTT.

This clone has just a few counts. The chain combines TRBV11-3 with TRBJ2-5; a weak D match, TRBD2 (6 bases). This CDR3 is built from 14 residues. Looked up from germline, CDR1 is SGHNT and CDR2 is YENEEA. V was pared by 5 bases and J by 2 bases, with 12 bases between. The CDR3 sequence is CASSPGLLQETQYF. The CDR3 DNA reads as TGTGCCAGCAGCCCGGGACTCTTACAAGAGACCCAGTACTTC.

In DNA, the CDR3 is TGTGCCAGCAGCTTAGATCTCTCACCAGGGGGCAATGAGCAGTTCTTC. This codes for CASSLDLSPGGNEQFF. The chain has TRBV11-3 and TRBJ2-1; 7 bases fit TRBD1. Germline values: CDR1 SGHNT, CDR2 YENEEA. V gave up 0 bases and J gave up 6 bases; unmatched junction bases: 8. CDR3 length: 16 residues.

This sequence joins TRBV24-1 and TRBJ2-1; the match to TRBD2 covers 9 bases. The germline V gene encodes CDR1 KGHDR and CDR2 SFDVKD. The ends lost 2 bases at V and 9 bases at J; junction bases unmatched: 10. The CDR3 extends over 16 amino acids. The CDR3 spells CATSDSSSGRLTEQFF. CDR3 sequence (DNA): TGTGCCACCAGTGATTCGAGTAGCGGGAGACTTACTGAGCAGTTCTTC.

The V call is TRBV4-2, the J call TRBJ1-2; 10 bases map to TRBD1. Germline V gene sequence: CDR1 LGHNA, CDR2 YNFKEQ. The CDR3 consists of 16 residues. With V trimmed by 0 bases and J by 4 bases, 5 bases remained unmatched. In DNA, the CDR3 is TGTGCCAGCAGCCAAGACGTGACAGGGGGCCTCTATGGCTACACCTTC. Residues: CASSQDVTGGLYGYTF.

This clone has a single count. The chain joins TRBV5-1 to TRBJ2-5, with a weak D call TRBD1 (5 bases). Between the trimmed V and J ends, which lost 1 base and 5 bases, there was a span of 9 bases. Germline values: CDR1 SGHRS, CDR2 YFSETQ. There are 13 residues in the CDR3. The CDR3 DNA sequence: TGCGCCAGCAGCTTGCAGGCAGGGGAGACCCAGTACTTC. This encodes CASSLQAGETQYF.

This chain's CDR3 is CASRVPGLTYNEQFF. The CDR3 DNA is TGTGCCAGCAGGGTCCCAGGGCTGACTTACAATGAGCAGTTCTTC. The chain employs TRBV28 and TRBJ2-1, with D possibly matching TRBD1 (5 bases). The germline gives CDR1 MDHEN, CDR2 SYDVKM. Trimming removed 6 bases at V and 4 bases at J, with 16 bases between. This CDR3 is 15 amino acids long.

This chain joins TRBV19 and TRBJ1-4, with 8 positions matching TRBD1. The germline CDR1 and CDR2 sequences are LNHDA and SQIVND (reference sequence). V was pared by 4 bases and J by 8 bases, with 12 bases of the junction left unmatched. CDR3 length: 16 residues. The CDR3 here is CASSTDRGAAVEKLFF. The CDR3 DNA sequence: TGTGCCAGTAGTACAGACAGGGGCGCGGCGGTGGAAAAACTGTTTTTT.

This clone was recorded a few times. CDR3 residues: CASRQYTGTENTGELFF. The CDR3 DNA is TGTGCAAGTAGGCAATACACCGGGACTGAGAACACCGGGGAGCTGTTTTTT. This chain links TRBV12-2 with TRBJ2-2; the table calls TRBD2, which could not be checked here. TRBV12-2 corresponds to a pseudogene. The CDR3 is made up of 17 amino acids.

V and J are TRBV11-2 and TRBJ1-2, with D possibly TRBD1 on 6 matching bases. Trimming left V 3 bases short and J 0 bases short, with 17 bases between. The CDR3 is 17 amino acids. Germline CDR1 is SGHAT and CDR2 is FQNNGV. Written as DNA, the CDR3 is TGTGCCAGCAGCTTTAGTGGGGGGGCAGACACTAACTATGGCTACACCTTC. It is translated as CASSFSGGADTNYGYTF.

This rearrangement joins TRBV6-5 to TRBJ1-4; 8 bases match TRBD1. The CDR3 totals 15 residues. Germline V gene data show CDR1 as MNHEY and CDR2 as SVGAGI. Trimming took 0 bases from V and 7 from J; bases not matched to a gene: 4. CDR3 region: CASSYSGQEGEKLFF. The CDR3 nucleotides read TGTGCCAGCAGTTACTCGGGACAGGAGGGTGAAAAACTGTTTTTT.

This clone was observed a single time. The J gene is TRBJ2-7, the V gene TRBV27, with D hard to call. The CDR3 consists of 15 residues. V was clipped by 5 bases and J by 0 bases, with 14 bases between them. Looked up from germline, CDR1 is MNHEY and CDR2 is SMNVEV (reference sequence). CDR3 in amino acids: CASSRRGSSSYEQYF. CDR3 DNA: TGTGCCAGCAGTCGTCGCGGTTCGAGCTCCTACGAGCAGTACTTC.

This clone was counted once. The V and J genes are TRBV12-3 or TRBV12-4 and TRBJ1-1; D perhaps matches TRBD1 (5 bases). Trimming cost V 6 bases and J 1 base, with 9 bases left between them. The CDR3 has 13 residues. The CDR3 is CASRETGNTEAFF. DNA of the CDR3: TGTGCCAGCAGAGAAACAGGGAACACTGAAGCTTTCTTT.

V is TRBV18 and J is TRBJ2-1; 14 positions match TRBD2. V dropped 0 bases and J dropped 5; count of bases not matched to a gene: 3. The CDR3 is made up of 17 amino acids. CDR1 is KGHSH, CDR2 LQKENI, per germline. The CDR3 sequence is CASSPPTSGGANNEQFF. The DNA of the CDR3 is TGTGCCAGCTCACCACCGACTAGCGGGGGGGCCAACAATGAGCAGTTCTTC.

This chain uses TRBV6-5 with TRBJ1-4, with D possibly TRBD1 on 5 matching bases. Germline V CDR1 and CDR2: MNHEY, SVGAGI. This CDR3 is 14 amino acids long. V was trimmed by 0 bases and J by 8 bases, leaving 10 bases between them. In nucleotides, the CDR3 is TGTGCCAGCAGTTACTCCGGGGGGGTGGAAAAACTGTTTTTT. Its protein product is CASSYSGGVEKLFF.

The V and J genes are TRBV3-1 (or the pseudogene TRBV3-2) and TRBJ2-3, with 7 bases fitting TRBD2. The CDR3 runs to 16 residues. Germline CDR1 is LGHDT and CDR2 is YNNKEL (reference sequence). The ends lost 4 bases at V and 5 bases at J; junction bases unmatched: 12. The CDR3 DNA follows: TGTGCCAGCAGCCCCGTGGCGGGGGAGAGGGGAGATACGCAGTATTTT. Protein sequence: CASSPVAGERGDTQYF.

This clone has more than one count but fewer than ten. Other DNA sequences in this sample translate to the same CDR3. This chain connects TRBV5-1 to TRBJ1-3; a weak D match, TRBD1 (6 bases). This CDR3 has 14 residues. Germline V gene lookup returns CDR1 SGHRS and CDR2 YFSETQ. Trimming cost V 0 bases and J 2 bases, with 6 bases left between them. CDR3 DNA: TGCGCCAGCAGCTTGGCAGGGGCTGGAAACACCATATATTTT. Its protein product is CASSLAGAGNTIYF. The whole variable domain, remainder taken from reference TRBV5-1 and TRBJ1-3, is KAGVTQTPRYLIKTRGQQVTLSCSPISGHRSVSWYQQTPGQGLQFLFEYFSETQRNKGNFPGRFSGRQFSNSRSEMNVSTLELGDSALYLCASSLAGAGNTIYFGEGSWLTVV.

The chain employs TRBV10-3 and TRBJ2-1; 7 positions agree with TRBD1. The CDR3 consists of 15 residues. V shed 7 bases and J 4 bases; nucleotides not matched to a gene: 10. Germline CDR1 ENHRY, CDR2 SYGVKD. This CDR3 is CAIKNRQGLYNEQFF. The CDR3 DNA sequence: TGTGCCATCAAAAATCGACAGGGCCTTTACAATGAGCAGTTCTTC.

The rearrangement links TRBV29-1 to TRBJ2-1; TRBD2 aligns across 8 bases. Germline CDR1 and CDR2: SQVTM and ANQGSEA. This CDR3 is built from 15 residues. Unmatched junction bases numbered 14, after V lost 7 bases and J lost 6 bases. For the CDR3, the DNA is TGCAGCGGTACGGGCCGGTCGGGAGGGTCCAATGAGCAGTTCTTC. This sequence encodes CSGTGRSGGSNEQFF.

The genes are TRBV5-6 and TRBJ1-5; a weak D match, TRBD1 (5 bases). Germline lookup yields CDR1 SGHDT and CDR2 YYEEEE. The CDR3 consists of 13 residues. With 4 bases removed from V and 5 bases from J, the gap between germline ends came to 10 bases. CDR3 amino acids: CASSASGYQPQHF. CDR3 sequence (DNA): TGTGCCAGCAGCGCCTCAGGGTATCAGCCCCAGCATTTT.

The chain combines TRBV18 with TRBJ2-3, with D tentatively TRBD2 (7 bases). This CDR3 is built from 17 residues. Germline loops: CDR1 KGHSH, CDR2 LQKENI. The V and J ends lost 2 bases and 0 bases respectively, with 15 bases between them. CDR3 bases: TGTGCCAGCTCACCAATCCGTGCGGGGGCTAGCACAGATACGCAGTATTTT. Encoded protein: CASSPIRAGASTDTQYF.

The gene calls are TRBV6-2 or TRBV6-3 and TRBJ2-7; TRBD2 aligns across 9 bases. The V gene end was trimmed by 5 bases and the J gene end by 7 bases; junction bases not matched to a gene: 6. Germline loops: CDR1 MNHEY, CDR2 SVGEGT. This CDR3 contains 13 residues. The CDR3 protein is CASSQGLAWEQYF. CDR3 bases: TGTGCCAGCAGTCAAGGACTAGCGTGGGAGCAGTACTTC.

V gene TRBV2 combines with J gene TRBJ1-4, with unresolved D. Per germline, CDR1 SNHLY and CDR2 FYNNEI. CDR3 size: 14 residues. V was clipped by 3 bases and J by 4 bases, with 9 bases between them. CDR3 coding DNA: TGTGCCAGCAGTGAGGGGAGACTTAATGAAAAACTGTTTTTT. Translation: CASSEGRLNEKLFF.

V usage is TRBV27 and J usage is TRBJ2-3; 8 bases are shared with TRBD2. V lost 2 bases, J lost 7 bases, and 11 bases stayed unmatched. Germline-derived CDR1 and CDR2 are MNHEY and SMNVEV (reference sequence). The CDR3 loop spans 16 amino acids. The DNA for the CDR3 is TGTGCCAGCAGTTTAGAACTAGCGGAGAAGGGGAATACGCAGTATTTT. Residues: CASSLELAEKGNTQYF.

The chain joins TRBV7-2 to TRBJ2-7; 7 bases map to TRBD2. The CDR3 has 17 amino acids. J was trimmed by 2 bases and V by 1 base; bases with no gene match: 11. Germline V CDR1 and CDR2: SGHTA, FQGNSA. CDR3 in DNA: TGTGCCAGCAGCTTAGGGGGGGGTAGAACCCAGACCTACGAGCAGTACTTC. The encoded protein is CASSLGGGRTQTYEQYF.